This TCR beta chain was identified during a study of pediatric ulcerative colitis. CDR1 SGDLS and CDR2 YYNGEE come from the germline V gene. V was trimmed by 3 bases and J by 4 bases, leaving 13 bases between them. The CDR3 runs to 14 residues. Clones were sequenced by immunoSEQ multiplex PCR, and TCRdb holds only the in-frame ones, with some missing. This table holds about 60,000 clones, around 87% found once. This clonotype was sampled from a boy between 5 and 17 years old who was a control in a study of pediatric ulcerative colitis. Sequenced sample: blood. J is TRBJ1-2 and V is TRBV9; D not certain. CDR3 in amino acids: CASSADQVGYGYTF. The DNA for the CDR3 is TGTGCCAGCAGCGCCGATCAGGTTGGCTATGGCTACACCTTC. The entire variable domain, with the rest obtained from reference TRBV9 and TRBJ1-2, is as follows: DSGVTQTPKHLITATGQRVTLRCSPRSGDLSVYWYQQSLDQGLQFLIQYYNGEERAKGNILERFSAQQFPDLHSELNLSSLELGDSALYFCASSADQVGYGYTFGSGTRLTVV.